A selection of T cell receptor beta chains follows, all from one sample in a study of T-cell reconstitution after alpha-beta-depleted transplantation in children. Via MiXCR, TCRdb re-called the PCR reads, giving one row per CDR3 protein. The table has over 200,000 distinct CDR3 sequences, approximately 9.5% seen once. Sample: PBMCs from the stem cell graft donor, taken from the stem cell graft. These receptors were obtained from a human donor who donated a stem cell graft to a child with acute lymphoblastic leukemia. Both conserved end residues are part of each CDR3. Each record gives: V gene, J gene, D gene, clone size, CDR3 protein, CDR3 DNA. The D gene is left open where the match is weak. Size is omitted from some rows. Given values are once, few, many or a class for expanded clones.

v_call: TRBV10-3; j_call: TRBJ1-1; d_call: NA; clone_size: few; cdr3_aa: CAISESGTTTTEAFF; cdr3_nt: TGTGCCATCAGTGAGTCTGGGACAACCACCACTGAAGCTTTCTTT
v_call: TRBV18; j_call: TRBJ2-2; d_call: NA; clone_size: NA; cdr3_aa: CASSRGLGRTGELFF; cdr3_nt: TGTGCCAGCTCACGAGGGCTGGGGAGAACCGGGGAGCTGTTTTTT
v_call: TRBV6-5; j_call: TRBJ1-6; d_call: NA; clone_size: many; cdr3_aa: CASSTGSYNSPLHF; cdr3_nt: TGTGCCAGCAGTACCGGCTCCTATAATTCACCCCTCCACTTT
v_call: TRBV6-5; j_call: TRBJ1-1; d_call: NA; clone_size: many; cdr3_aa: CASSSGDVNTEAFF; cdr3_nt: TGTGCCAGCAGTTCGGGGGACGTGAACACTGAAGCTTTCTTT
v_call: TRBV7-9; j_call: TRBJ1-6; d_call: TRBD1; clone_size: NA; cdr3_aa: CASSRRQGEVRSPLHF; cdr3_nt: TGTGCCAGCAGTCGACGACAGGGTGAGGTCCGTTCACCCCTCCACTTT
v_call: TRBV12-3/TRBV12-4; j_call: TRBJ1-2; d_call: NA; clone_size: NA; cdr3_aa: CASSLSFGRGHNYGYTF; cdr3_nt: TGTGCCAGCAGTTTAAGTTTCGGCAGGGGACATAACTATGGCTACACCTTC
v_call: TRBV10-3; j_call: TRBJ2-3; d_call: TRBD2; clone_size: many; cdr3_aa: CAARDGGGSTDTQYF; cdr3_nt: TGTGCCGCCCGTGACGGGGGGGGTAGCACAGATACGCAGTATTTT
v_call: TRBV21-1; j_call: TRBJ1-1; d_call: NA; clone_size: NA; cdr3_aa: CASPVAFF; cdr3_nt: TGTGCCAGCCCGGTGGCTTTCTTT
v_call: TRBV2; j_call: TRBJ1-2; d_call: TRBD1; clone_size: NA; cdr3_aa: CADRDRVGYTF; cdr3_nt: TGTGCCGACCGGGACAGGGTCGGCTACACCTTC
v_call: TRBV3-1; j_call: TRBJ2-1; d_call: NA; clone_size: few; cdr3_aa: CASSQGRLVPDNNEQFF; cdr3_nt: TGTGCCAGCAGCCAAGGGCGTTTGGTGCCAGATAACAATGAGCAGTTCTTC
v_call: TRBV21-1; j_call: TRBJ2-1; d_call: NA; clone_size: NA; cdr3_aa: CASSKRAPGGMWFF; cdr3_nt: TGTGCCAGCAGCAAAAGGGCCCCTGGGGGAATGTGGTTCTTC
v_call: TRBV12-3/TRBV12-4; j_call: TRBJ1-3; d_call: NA; clone_size: few; cdr3_aa: CASSELGGNTIYF; cdr3_nt: TGTGCCAGCAGCGAACTGGGTGGAAACACCATATATTTT
v_call: TRBV20-1; j_call: TRBJ1-5; d_call: NA; clone_size: few; cdr3_aa: CSARAVLSGQPQHF; cdr3_nt: TGCAGTGCTAGAGCTGTTTTATCGGGTCAGCCCCAGCATTTT
v_call: TRBV7-9; j_call: TRBJ2-7; d_call: NA; clone_size: many; cdr3_aa: CASTPSGSIYEQYF; cdr3_nt: TGTGCCAGCACCCCGTCGGGATCCATCTACGAGCAGTACTTC
v_call: TRBV27; j_call: TRBJ2-3; d_call: NA; clone_size: NA; cdr3_aa: CASRPLTGTDTQYF; cdr3_nt: TGTGCCAGCAGACCTCTAACGGGCACAGATACGCAGTATTTT
v_call: TRBV11-2; j_call: TRBJ2-4; d_call: NA; clone_size: many; cdr3_aa: CASRPTVAPGILAKNIQYF; cdr3_nt: TGTGCCAGCAGACCTACAGTAGCCCCAGGGATCCTAGCCAAAAACATTCAGTACTTC
v_call: TRBV11-1; j_call: TRBJ2-7; d_call: TRBD1; clone_size: many; cdr3_aa: CASSSGTGVNIRSYEQYF; cdr3_nt: TGTGCCAGCAGCTCTGGGACAGGGGTTAACATACGATCCTACGAGCAGTACTTC
v_call: TRBV12-3/TRBV12-4; j_call: TRBJ2-7; d_call: TRBD1; clone_size: many; cdr3_aa: CASSLGTGLYEQYF; cdr3_nt: TGTGCCAGCAGTTTGGGGACAGGTCTCTACGAGCAGTACTTC
v_call: TRBV29-1; j_call: TRBJ2-1; d_call: NA; clone_size: NA; cdr3_aa: CSARGAGATGEQFF; cdr3_nt: TGCAGCGCCCGGGGGGCAGGGGCCACGGGTGAGCAGTTCTTC
v_call: TRBV27; j_call: TRBJ2-5; d_call: NA; clone_size: many; cdr3_aa: CASIGETQYF; cdr3_nt: TGTGCCAGCATAGGAGAGACCCAGTACTTC
v_call: TRBV6-1; j_call: TRBJ1-1; d_call: TRBD1; clone_size: many; cdr3_aa: CASIHRGNTEAFF; cdr3_nt: TGTGCCAGCATCCACAGGGGGAACACTGAAGCTTTCTTT
v_call: TRBV12-3/TRBV12-4; j_call: TRBJ2-5; d_call: TRBD2; clone_size: few; cdr3_aa: CASIGTKETQYF; cdr3_nt: TGTGCCAGCATCGGGACTAAAGAGACCCAGTACTTC
v_call: TRBV18; j_call: TRBJ1-2; d_call: NA; clone_size: NA; cdr3_aa: CASSPRTEVYGYTF; cdr3_nt: TGTGCCAGCTCACCAAGGACAGAGGTCTATGGCTACACCTTC
v_call: TRBV5-1; j_call: TRBJ1-4; d_call: NA; clone_size: few; cdr3_aa: CASSLGGLPTNEKLFF; cdr3_nt: TGCGCCAGCAGCTTGGGAGGACTTCCAACTAATGAAAAACTGTTTTTT
v_call: TRBV3-1; j_call: TRBJ2-7; d_call: NA; clone_size: many; cdr3_aa: CASSQEGGFYEQYF; cdr3_nt: TGTGCCAGCAGCCAAGAAGGCGGATTCTACGAGCAGTACTTC
v_call: TRBV7-8; j_call: TRBJ2-1; d_call: NA; clone_size: NA; cdr3_aa: CASSQMGGSYNEQFF; cdr3_nt: TGTGCCAGCAGCCAGATGGGGGGATCCTACAATGAGCAGTTCTTC
v_call: TRBV6-5; j_call: TRBJ2-7; d_call: TRBD1; clone_size: NA; cdr3_aa: CASSLRLTGTGVLNEQYF; cdr3_nt: TGTGCCAGCAGTTTACGGCTCACCGGGACAGGGGTTCTCAACGAGCAGTACTTC
v_call: TRBV4-3; j_call: TRBJ2-2; d_call: TRBD1; clone_size: NA; cdr3_aa: CASSQETGQGANTGELFF; cdr3_nt: TGCGCCAGCAGCCAAGAAACAGGACAGGGCGCGAACACCGGGGAGCTGTTTTTT
v_call: TRBV6-2/TRBV6-3; j_call: TRBJ2-1; d_call: TRBD2; clone_size: NA; cdr3_aa: CASSRLAGERNEQFF; cdr3_nt: TGTGCCAGCAGCCGACTAGCGGGGGAAAGGAATGAGCAGTTCTTC
v_call: TRBV2; j_call: TRBJ2-2; d_call: TRBD1; clone_size: NA; cdr3_aa: CAIWVLDRALAGELFF; cdr3_nt: TGTGCCATCTGGGTCCTAGACAGGGCGCTCGCCGGGGAGCTGTTTTTT
v_call: TRBV5-1; j_call: TRBJ2-7; d_call: NA; clone_size: many; cdr3_aa: CASSYQGLDEQYF; cdr3_nt: TGCGCCAGCAGCTATCAGGGGTTGGACGAGCAGTACTTC
v_call: TRBV12-3/TRBV12-4; j_call: TRBJ1-6; d_call: NA; clone_size: few; cdr3_aa: CASSLGVYDSPLHF; cdr3_nt: TGTGCCAGCAGTTTAGGGGTCTATGACTCACCCCTCCACTTT
v_call: TRBV6-1; j_call: TRBJ2-7; d_call: NA; clone_size: few; cdr3_aa: CASRNYQTESLYEQYF; cdr3_nt: TGTGCCAGCAGAAATTACCAGACAGAATCTTTATACGAGCAGTACTTC
v_call: TRBV2; j_call: TRBJ2-6; d_call: NA; clone_size: many; cdr3_aa: CASSLDSSGANVLTF; cdr3_nt: TGTGCCAGCAGTCTAGACAGCTCTGGGGCCAACGTCCTGACTTTC
v_call: TRBV6-2/TRBV6-3; j_call: TRBJ2-7; d_call: NA; clone_size: many; cdr3_aa: CASTDLAGRSYEQYF; cdr3_nt: TGTGCCAGCACCGATCTGGCAGGGCGGTCCTACGAGCAGTACTTC
v_call: TRBV20-1; j_call: TRBJ1-1; d_call: TRBD1; clone_size: few; cdr3_aa: CSAPRQGMNTEAFF; cdr3_nt: TGCAGTGCTCCAAGACAGGGAATGAACACTGAAGCTTTCTTT
v_call: TRBV4-2; j_call: TRBJ1-2; d_call: NA; clone_size: NA; cdr3_aa: CASSQDGLYGYTF; cdr3_nt: TGTGCCAGCAGCCAGGACGGCCTCTATGGCTACACCTTC
v_call: TRBV5-1; j_call: TRBJ2-1; d_call: NA; clone_size: many; cdr3_aa: CASSPSSSGPYNEQFF; cdr3_nt: TGCGCCAGCAGCCCCTCAAGTTCGGGACCGTACAATGAGCAGTTCTTC
v_call: TRBV4-1; j_call: TRBJ2-7; d_call: NA; clone_size: many; cdr3_aa: CASSQPGSHEQYF; cdr3_nt: TGCGCCAGCAGCCAACCCGGCTCGCACGAGCAGTACTTC
v_call: TRBV27; j_call: TRBJ2-3; d_call: NA; clone_size: NA; cdr3_aa: CASSLGQLLTDTQYF; cdr3_nt: TGTGCCAGCAGTTTAGGACAGCTACTCACAGATACGCAGTATTTT
v_call: TRBV15; j_call: TRBJ2-3; d_call: NA; clone_size: few; cdr3_aa: CATSRDVGGRSTDTQYF; cdr3_nt: TGTGCCACCAGCAGAGATGTGGGGGGGCGCAGCACAGATACGCAGTATTTT
v_call: TRBV27; j_call: TRBJ2-7; d_call: TRBD1; clone_size: many; cdr3_aa: CASSFLDRLYEQYF; cdr3_nt: TGTGCCAGCAGTTTCCTGGACAGGTTATACGAGCAGTACTTC
v_call: TRBV2; j_call: TRBJ2-1; d_call: NA; clone_size: few; cdr3_aa: CASSADSRRNEQFF; cdr3_nt: TGTGCCAGCAGTGCCGACTCACGCCGCAATGAGCAGTTCTTC
v_call: TRBV6-2/TRBV6-3; j_call: TRBJ2-3; d_call: TRBD2; clone_size: NA; cdr3_aa: CASVIAGGTDTQYF; cdr3_nt: TGTGCCAGCGTCATAGCGGGGGGCACAGATACGCAGTATTTT
v_call: TRBV6-4; j_call: TRBJ2-2; d_call: NA; clone_size: few; cdr3_aa: CASSDGGHTGELFF; cdr3_nt: TGTGCCAGCAGTGACGGGGGTCACACCGGGGAGCTGTTTTTT
v_call: TRBV6-2/TRBV6-3; j_call: TRBJ2-1; d_call: NA; clone_size: many; cdr3_aa: CASTGTTVARTYNEQFF; cdr3_nt: TGTGCCAGCACGGGCACGACAGTCGCCCGTACCTACAATGAGCAGTTCTTC
v_call: TRBV20-1; j_call: TRBJ1-6; d_call: TRBD1; clone_size: many; cdr3_aa: CSARPDRGEALHF; cdr3_nt: TGCAGTGCTAGACCTGACAGGGGTGAGGCCCTCCACTTT
v_call: TRBV12-3/TRBV12-4; j_call: TRBJ2-7; d_call: NA; clone_size: NA; cdr3_aa: CACGGHDSYEQYF; cdr3_nt: TGTGCCTGTGGGGGACATGACTCCTACGAGCAGTACTTC
v_call: TRBV6-5; j_call: TRBJ1-4; d_call: NA; clone_size: NA; cdr3_aa: CASSYSSGSGEKLFF; cdr3_nt: TGTGCCAGCAGTTACTCGTCCGGGTCGGGTGAAAAACTGTTTTTT
v_call: TRBV25-1; j_call: TRBJ2-7; d_call: TRBD1; clone_size: NA; cdr3_aa: CASSPGTGPYEQYF; cdr3_nt: TGTGCCAGCAGTCCCGGGACAGGGCCCTACGAGCAGTACTTC
v_call: TRBV4-1; j_call: TRBJ1-1; d_call: NA; clone_size: many; cdr3_aa: CATLGRGGTEAFF; cdr3_nt: TGCGCCACCCTCGGGCGGGGTGGTACTGAAGCTTTCTTT
v_call: TRBV11-2; j_call: TRBJ2-4; d_call: NA; clone_size: few; cdr3_aa: CASSLDNRDKNIQYF; cdr3_nt: TGTGCCAGCAGCTTAGATAATCGGGACAAAAACATTCAGTACTTC
v_call: TRBV12-3/TRBV12-4; j_call: TRBJ2-2; d_call: NA; clone_size: few; cdr3_aa: CASSQGPRVGTGELFF; cdr3_nt: TGTGCCAGCAGTCAGGGTCCCCGGGTAGGCACCGGGGAGCTGTTTTTT
v_call: TRBV5-4; j_call: TRBJ1-2; d_call: NA; clone_size: NA; cdr3_aa: CASSSGRGTSGYTF; cdr3_nt: TGTGCCAGCAGCTCCGGACGAGGGACGAGTGGCTACACCTTC
v_call: TRBV24-1; j_call: TRBJ2-1; d_call: NA; clone_size: many; cdr3_aa: CATSPDGFNEQFF; cdr3_nt: TGTGCCACATCACCTGATGGTTTTAATGAGCAGTTCTTC